Below, 3 T cell receptor beta chains from the same sample are listed, as sequenced in a study of cytomegalovirus exposure and HLA in healthy donors. PCR primers comprised 60 Vbeta and 13 Jbeta primers. TCRdb's copy holds only in-frame clones and misses some; the assay was immunoSEQ multiplex PCR. The sample has about 210,000 clones; 60% to 80% are singletons. Sequencing used PBMCs. The receptors were gathered from a male donor in good health and CMV-seronegative.

This clone was recorded a few times. The gene calls are TRBV4-1 and TRBJ1-4, with D unresolved. Deletions cut 3 bases from V and 4 bases from J, with 9 bases between. The germline V gene has CDR1 MGHRA and CDR2 YSYEKL. The CDR3 spans 14 residues. DNA of the CDR3: TGCGCCAGCAGCCAGCCACGGGATAATGAAAAACTGTTTTTT. Its protein is CASSQPRDNEKLFF.

This clone appeared once. The chain links TRBV7-9 to TRBJ2-1; 12 bases align to TRBD2. J lost 7 bases, V lost 5 bases, and 15 bases had no gene match. This CDR3 is built from 18 residues. The V gene's germline CDR1 is SEHNR and CDR2 FQNEAQ (reference sequence). The chain's CDR3 is CASSPAGPSGGAGNEQFF. For the CDR3, the DNA is TGTGCCAGCAGCCCAGCGGGGCCTAGCGGGGGGGCTGGGAATGAGCAGTTCTTC.

The chain has TRBV9 and TRBJ2-1; D unresolved. Germline CDR1 SGDLS, CDR2 YYNGEE. V dropped 0 bases and J dropped 9 bases, with 19 bases sitting between them. The CDR3 is made up of 16 amino acids. CDR3 loop: CASSVGPKNPSGEQFF. CDR3 DNA: TGTGCCAGCAGCGTAGGCCCTAAAAATCCCTCAGGTGAGCAGTTCTTC.